The TCR beta chain described here comes from a study of cytomegalovirus exposure and HLA in healthy donors. Notes on the study in general: For most subjects, TCR beta sequences were reported to predict HLA-A and HLA-B alleles with accuracy. Some TCR beta chains (more than 150 of them) were listed as cytomegalovirus-associated. For presence/absence analyses, sequencing depth was assumed to be roughly uniform across donors. Rarity characterized most TCR sequences, yet some public TCRs appeared in many donors.

J lost 4 bases, V lost 6 bases, and 7 bases had no gene match. Per the germline V gene, CDR1 is MNHNS and CDR2 is SASEGT. The CDR3 loop spans 14 amino acids. A single count supports this clone. Antigen: not known. Primers: 60 Vbeta forward and 13 Jbeta reverse. Sequenced by immunoSEQ multiplex PCR; TCRdb stores in-frame clones only, minus some. The sample yields some 150,000 clones, around four fifths seen once. The rearrangement links TRBV6-1 to TRBJ1-2; TRBD1 matches at 8 bases. The TCR comes from a man aged 25 to 40 in good health and CMV-seronegative. Sequencing was performed on PBMCs. The CDR3 sequence is CASSDRGLGYGYTF. CDR3 DNA sequence: TGTGCCAGCAGCGACAGGGGCCTAGGCTATGGCTACACCTTC.